These T cell receptor beta chains were read from a single sample in a study of Tregs in tolerant kidney transplant recipients. The data were produced by immunoSEQ multiplex PCR, yet TCRdb's version contains in-frame clones alone and is incomplete. The sample contains some 47,000 clones, roughly nine tenths of which appear only once. The specimen comprised CD8+ T cells from blood (PBMCs), sampled 12 months after the transplant. These receptors all stem from a human patient who received a combined kidney and bone marrow transplant. A subset of T cells may come from the graft donor. Both conserved end residues are part of each CDR3. The D gene is left open where the match is weak. Not all rows give a size; the values are once, few, many and, for expanded clones, a class.

D gene: TRBD1; J gene: TRBJ2-3; clone size: NA; V gene: TRBV7-9; CDR3 protein: CASSPDRDWGTDTQYF; CDR3 DNA: TGTGCCAGCAGCCCGGACAGGGATTGGGGCACAGATACGCAGTATTTT
D gene: NA; J gene: TRBJ1-1; clone size: NA; V gene: TRBV4-1; CDR3 protein: CASSQDLRLNTEAFF; CDR3 DNA: TGCGCCAGCAGCCAAGATTTGAGGCTGAACACTGAAGCTTTCTTT
D gene: NA; J gene: TRBJ1-1; clone size: NA; V gene: TRBV7-8; CDR3 protein: CASSGGHQMNTEAFF; CDR3 DNA: TGTGCCAGCAGCGGGGGACACCAGATGAACACTGAAGCTTTCTTT
D gene: NA; J gene: TRBJ1-2; clone size: NA; V gene: TRBV29-1; CDR3 protein: CSVGQSYGYTF; CDR3 DNA: TGCAGCGTTGGGCAGTCGTATGGCTACACCTTC
D gene: NA; J gene: TRBJ1-5; clone size: NA; V gene: TRBV6-1; CDR3 protein: CASSQYPSNQPQHF; CDR3 DNA: TGTGCCAGCAGCCAGTACCCTAGCAATCAGCCCCAGCATTTT
D gene: NA; J gene: TRBJ1-6; clone size: NA; V gene: TRBV19; CDR3 protein: CASSISLRYSPLHF; CDR3 DNA: TGTGCCAGTAGTATAAGCTTACGATATTCCCCCCTCCACTTT
D gene: TRBD2; J gene: TRBJ2-7; clone size: NA; V gene: TRBV7-9; CDR3 protein: CASNEGLPGEQYF; CDR3 DNA: TGTGCCAGCAACGAGGGACTACCAGGGGAGCAGTACTTC
D gene: NA; J gene: TRBJ2-1; clone size: NA; V gene: TRBV15; CDR3 protein: CATSRATLEHINEQFF; CDR3 DNA: TGTGCCACCAGCAGAGCAACACTAGAACACATCAATGAGCAGTTCTTC
D gene: NA; J gene: TRBJ1-3; clone size: NA; V gene: TRBV5-1; CDR3 protein: CASSLADRLSGNTIYF; CDR3 DNA: TGCGCCAGCAGCTTGGCCGACAGACTCTCTGGAAACACCATATATTTT
D gene: TRBD1; J gene: TRBJ2-2; clone size: NA; V gene: TRBV13; CDR3 protein: CASSTRTGNTGELFF; CDR3 DNA: TGTGCCAGCAGCACGCGGACAGGGAACACCGGGGAGCTGTTTTTT
D gene: TRBD1; J gene: TRBJ2-1; clone size: NA; V gene: TRBV10-1; CDR3 protein: CASSESGTGNNEQFF; CDR3 DNA: TGCGCCAGCAGTGAGTCTGGGACAGGTAACAATGAGCAGTTCTTC
D gene: TRBD2; J gene: TRBJ2-1; clone size: few; V gene: TRBV6-5; CDR3 protein: CASSYESGGGYEQFF; CDR3 DNA: TGTGCCAGCAGTTACGAAAGCGGGGGGGGCTATGAGCAGTTCTTC
D gene: TRBD2; J gene: TRBJ2-6; clone size: NA; V gene: TRBV29-1; CDR3 protein: CSVEREGPSGANVLTF; CDR3 DNA: TGCAGCGTTGAACGGGAGGGACCTTCTGGGGCCAACGTCCTGACTTTC
D gene: TRBD1; J gene: TRBJ1-3; clone size: few; V gene: TRBV10-3; CDR3 protein: CAISGDRESGNTIYF; CDR3 DNA: TGTGCCATCAGTGGGGACAGGGAGTCTGGAAACACCATATATTTT
D gene: NA; J gene: TRBJ2-1; clone size: NA; V gene: TRBV27; CDR3 protein: CASSSRGNNEQFF; CDR3 DNA: TGTGCCAGCAGTTCCAGGGGCAACAATGAGCAGTTCTTC
D gene: NA; J gene: TRBJ2-7; clone size: NA; V gene: TRBV19; CDR3 protein: CASSITLEAYEQYF; CDR3 DNA: TGTGCCAGTAGTATAACCCTCGAGGCCTACGAGCAGTACTTC
D gene: NA; J gene: TRBJ2-7; clone size: NA; V gene: TRBV7-8; CDR3 protein: CASLDRWTYEQYF; CDR3 DNA: TGTGCCAGCTTAGACAGGTGGACTTACGAGCAGTACTTC
D gene: NA; J gene: TRBJ2-2; clone size: NA; V gene: TRBV7-3; CDR3 protein: CASSRYMNTGELFF; CDR3 DNA: TGTGCCAGCAGCCGCTATATGAACACCGGGGAGCTGTTTTTT
D gene: TRBD1; J gene: TRBJ1-6; clone size: once; V gene: TRBV27; CDR3 protein: CASSSSTGGATYNSPLHF; CDR3 DNA: TGTGCCAGCAGTTCCTCAACAGGGGGCGCAACCTATAATTCACCCCTCCACTTT
D gene: NA; J gene: TRBJ1-1; clone size: NA; V gene: TRBV7-9; CDR3 protein: CASSTRGDLNTEAFF; CDR3 DNA: TGTGCCAGCAGCACACGGGGGGATCTGAACACTGAAGCTTTCTTT
D gene: NA; J gene: TRBJ2-3; clone size: NA; V gene: TRBV19; CDR3 protein: CASSRGQPTDTQYF; CDR3 DNA: TGTGCCAGTAGTAGGGGGCAGCCCACAGATACGCAGTATTTT
D gene: NA; J gene: TRBJ2-5; clone size: NA; V gene: TRBV12-2; CDR3 protein: CGQGEKGREETQYF; CDR3 DNA: TGTGGGCAGGGCGAAAAAGGACGAGAAGAGACCCAGTACTTC
D gene: TRBD2; J gene: TRBJ2-3; clone size: NA; V gene: TRBV5-4; CDR3 protein: CASSHWRGEIDTQYF; CDR3 DNA: TGTGCCAGCTCGCATTGGCGGGGGGAGATAGATACGCAGTATTTT
D gene: NA; J gene: TRBJ1-1; clone size: NA; V gene: TRBV5-6; CDR3 protein: CASSLVGGLNTEAFF; CDR3 DNA: TGTGCCAGCAGCTTGGTGGGGGGGCTGAACACTGAAGCTTTCTTT
D gene: NA; J gene: TRBJ2-1; clone size: NA; V gene: TRBV14; CDR3 protein: CASSHIPGSVSEQFF; CDR3 DNA: TGTGCCAGCAGCCATATCCCCGGGTCTGTCAGTGAGCAGTTCTTC
D gene: TRBD2; J gene: TRBJ2-2; clone size: NA; V gene: TRBV7-9; CDR3 protein: CASSFRLRGMNTGELFF; CDR3 DNA: TGTGCCAGCAGTTTTCGATTGCGGGGGATGAACACCGGGGAGCTGTTTTTT
D gene: NA; J gene: TRBJ2-5; clone size: NA; V gene: TRBV7-9; CDR3 protein: CASSLISETQYF; CDR3 DNA: TGTGCCAGCAGCTTAATTTCGGAGACCCAGTACTTC
D gene: NA; J gene: TRBJ1-2; clone size: NA; V gene: TRBV9; CDR3 protein: CASSPRGSGYPF; CDR3 DNA: TGTGCCAGCAGCCCGAGGGGGTCCGGCTACCCCTTC
D gene: NA; J gene: TRBJ1-4; clone size: NA; V gene: TRBV29-1; CDR3 protein: CSVEGEGLNEKLFF; CDR3 DNA: TGCAGCGTTGAAGGGGAAGGACTTAATGAAAAACTGTTTTTT
D gene: TRBD1; J gene: TRBJ1-5; clone size: NA; V gene: TRBV28; CDR3 protein: CASSPLTGLDQPQHF; CDR3 DNA: TGTGCCAGCAGTCCTTTGACAGGGCTCGATCAGCCCCAGCATTTT
D gene: TRBD1; J gene: TRBJ1-2; clone size: NA; V gene: TRBV5-4; CDR3 protein: CASSDRDSYGYTF; CDR3 DNA: TGTGCCAGCAGCGACCGGGACAGCTATGGCTACACCTTC
D gene: NA; J gene: TRBJ1-2; clone size: NA; V gene: TRBV4-1; CDR3 protein: CASSKGVGETYGYTF; CDR3 DNA: TGCGCCAGCAGCAAAGGAGTAGGAGAAACTTATGGCTACACCTTC
D gene: TRBD2; J gene: TRBJ2-7; clone size: NA; V gene: TRBV5-4; CDR3 protein: CASSWAGGDHYEQYF; CDR3 DNA: TGTGCCAGCAGCTGGGCGGGGGGCGACCACTACGAGCAGTACTTC
D gene: NA; J gene: TRBJ2-2; clone size: NA; V gene: TRBV27; CDR3 protein: CASSFGANTGELFF; CDR3 DNA: TGTGCCAGCAGTTTTGGAGCAAACACCGGGGAGCTGTTTTTT
D gene: NA; J gene: TRBJ1-2; clone size: NA; V gene: TRBV4-1; CDR3 protein: CASSEGGGTNYGYTF; CDR3 DNA: TGCGCCAGCAGCGAAGGGGGGGGAACTAACTATGGCTACACCTTC
D gene: NA; J gene: TRBJ2-3; clone size: NA; V gene: TRBV7-6; CDR3 protein: CASSLRLVDTQYF; CDR3 DNA: TGTGCCAGCAGCCTAAGACTTGTAGATACGCAGTATTTT
D gene: TRBD2; J gene: TRBJ2-1; clone size: once; V gene: TRBV5-5; CDR3 protein: CASRLGLLPASYNEQFF; CDR3 DNA: TGTGCCAGCAGGTTGGGACTACTGCCCGCCTCCTACAATGAGCAGTTCTTC
D gene: TRBD2; J gene: TRBJ2-3; clone size: once; V gene: TRBV13; CDR3 protein: CASSLGTSGSPDTQYF; CDR3 DNA: TGTGCCAGCAGCTTAGGCACTAGCGGGAGTCCAGATACGCAGTATTTT
D gene: NA; J gene: TRBJ2-5; clone size: NA; V gene: TRBV13; CDR3 protein: CASSSGQGGQIETQYF; CDR3 DNA: TGTGCCAGCAGCTCCGGTCAGGGGGGACAGATAGAGACCCAGTACTTC
D gene: NA; J gene: TRBJ2-5; clone size: NA; V gene: TRBV14; CDR3 protein: CASSQVWVRRQETQYF; CDR3 DNA: TGTGCCAGCAGCCAAGTTTGGGTTCGGAGACAAGAGACCCAGTACTTC
D gene: NA; J gene: TRBJ1-2; clone size: NA; V gene: TRBV6-5; CDR3 protein: CASTGIGGYTF; CDR3 DNA: TGTGCCAGCACAGGGATTGGGGGCTACACCTTC
D gene: TRBD1; J gene: TRBJ1-4; clone size: NA; V gene: TRBV28; CDR3 protein: CASSLTPDRLFEEKLFF; CDR3 DNA: TGTGCCAGCAGTTTAACCCCGGACAGGCTCTTTGAGGAAAAACTGTTTTTT
D gene: NA; J gene: TRBJ2-7; clone size: NA; V gene: TRBV27; CDR3 protein: CASSLSWTGESEQYF; CDR3 DNA: TGTGCCAGCAGTTTAAGCTGGACTGGGGAGTCCGAGCAGTACTTC
D gene: NA; J gene: TRBJ2-5; clone size: NA; V gene: TRBV11-3; CDR3 protein: CASSDRDIQETQYF; CDR3 DNA: TGTGCCAGCAGCGACCGGGACATCCAAGAGACCCAGTACTTC
D gene: TRBD1; J gene: TRBJ2-7; clone size: NA; V gene: TRBV28; CDR3 protein: CASRTDRITYEQYF; CDR3 DNA: TGTGCCAGCAGGACGGACAGGATAACCTACGAGCAGTACTTC
D gene: NA; J gene: TRBJ1-3; clone size: many; V gene: TRBV11-2; CDR3 protein: CASSYTPNTIYF; CDR3 DNA: TGTGCCAGCAGCTACACCCCAAACACCATATATTTT
D gene: NA; J gene: TRBJ2-2; clone size: once; V gene: TRBV27; CDR3 protein: CASSPRFGSELFF; CDR3 DNA: TGTGCCAGCAGTCCGCGGTTTGGGTCCGAGCTGTTTTTT
D gene: NA; J gene: TRBJ2-6; clone size: NA; V gene: TRBV6-1; CDR3 protein: CASSGLPSSGANVLTF; CDR3 DNA: TGTGCCAGCAGTGGACTCCCTTCCTCTGGGGCCAACGTCCTGACTTTC
D gene: NA; J gene: TRBJ1-1; clone size: NA; V gene: TRBV29-1; CDR3 protein: CSVKFREGTEAFF; CDR3 DNA: TGCAGCGTGAAGTTCAGGGAAGGTACTGAAGCTTTCTTT
D gene: TRBD1; J gene: TRBJ2-7; clone size: NA; V gene: TRBV4-3; CDR3 protein: CASSPDRGSEQYF; CDR3 DNA: TGCGCCAGCAGCCCTGACAGGGGTAGCGAGCAGTACTTC
D gene: TRBD1; J gene: TRBJ2-1; clone size: NA; V gene: TRBV11-3; CDR3 protein: CASSLFPWDRSFRQQFF; CDR3 DNA: TGTGCCAGCAGCTTATTTCCTTGGGACAGAAGTTTCCGACAGCAGTTCTTC
D gene: NA; J gene: TRBJ1-1; clone size: NA; V gene: TRBV7-9; CDR3 protein: CASSLSTGGDTEAFF; CDR3 DNA: TGTGCCAGCAGCTTATCGACGGGGGGGGACACTGAAGCTTTCTTT
D gene: TRBD2; J gene: TRBJ2-7; clone size: once; V gene: TRBV9; CDR3 protein: CASSVGLANHEQYF; CDR3 DNA: TGTGCCAGCAGCGTAGGACTAGCGAACCACGAGCAGTACTTC
D gene: TRBD1; J gene: TRBJ2-1; clone size: NA; V gene: TRBV9; CDR3 protein: CASSIQGADEQFF; CDR3 DNA: TGTGCCAGCAGCATACAGGGGGCGGATGAGCAGTTCTTC
D gene: NA; J gene: TRBJ1-2; clone size: NA; V gene: TRBV7-2; CDR3 protein: CASSLVPYSKLGYTF; CDR3 DNA: TGTGCCAGCAGCCTCGTTCCTTACTCAAAACTTGGCTACACCTTC
D gene: NA; J gene: TRBJ1-1; clone size: NA; V gene: TRBV27; CDR3 protein: CASSFSGSQGSITEAFF; CDR3 DNA: TGTGCCAGCAGTTTTTCAGGGTCCCAGGGCTCGATCACTGAAGCTTTCTTT